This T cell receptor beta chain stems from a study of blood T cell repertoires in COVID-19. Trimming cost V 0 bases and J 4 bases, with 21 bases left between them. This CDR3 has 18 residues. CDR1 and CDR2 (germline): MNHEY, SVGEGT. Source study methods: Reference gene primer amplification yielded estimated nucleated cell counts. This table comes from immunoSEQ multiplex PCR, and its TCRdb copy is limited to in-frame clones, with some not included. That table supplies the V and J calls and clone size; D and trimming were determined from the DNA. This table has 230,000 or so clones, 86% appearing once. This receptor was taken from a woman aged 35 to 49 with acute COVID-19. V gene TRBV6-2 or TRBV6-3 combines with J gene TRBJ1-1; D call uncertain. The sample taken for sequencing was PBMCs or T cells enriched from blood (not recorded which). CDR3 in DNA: TGTGCCAGCAGTTACTCGAGAGGTGGTTTGGAGGGATCCACTGAAGCTTTCTTT. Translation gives CASSYSRGGLEGSTEAFF.